This T cell receptor beta chain was recorded in a study of CD8 T cells in ankylosing spondylitis. Broader study findings: CD8+ by phenotype, disease-linked clones were relatively rare in peripheral blood.

TCRdb independently ran MiXCR on the 5' RACE reads; one entry per CDR3 protein. In the table there are 200,000 to 300,000 distinct CDR3 sequences, roughly a quarter of which are singletons. In its sample, this clonotype was seen many times. Its antigen is not known. The sequenced material came from blood, either unsorted or a sorted T cell fraction (not recorded which). This clonotype was sampled from a male donor with ankylosing spondylitis or in good health (not recorded which).

The CDR3 region is CSVVKGAGETQYF. CDR3 DNA sequence: TGCAGCGTTGTAAAGGGGGCTGGGGAGACCCAGTACTTC. The chain links TRBV29-1 to TRBJ2-5; 7 positions agree with TRBD1. CDR3 length: 13 amino acids. Germline V gives CDR1 SQVTM, CDR2 ANQGSEA. V trimming: 4 bases; J trimming: 5 bases; junction bases outside the gene matches: 7. Combining the CDR3 with reference TRBV29-1 and TRBJ2-5 gives the whole variable domain SAVISQKPSRDICQRGTSLTIQCQVDSQVTMMFWYRQQPGQSLTLIATANQGSEATYESGFVIDKFPISRPNLTFSTLTVSNMSPEDSSIYLCSVVKGAGETQYFGPGTRLLVL.